This paragraph covers one T cell receptor (beta chain) sequence. Original processing methods: From reference gene primer amplification, estimates of nucleated cell counts were derived. Libraries were prepared by immunoSEQ multiplex PCR; TCRdb keeps only in-frame clonotypes and omits some of them. V and J calls and clone size are as listed in that table; D and trimming were resolved from the DNA. Of 90,000 to 100,000 clones listed, 80% to 85% are singletons. This sample is drawn from a study of blood T cell repertoires in COVID-19. The wider study: Italy, Spain and the United States were the sources of the convalescent and acute COVID-19 samples. Nucleic acid was either cDNA or gDNA, and it came from T cells, B-cell-depleted T cells, or PBMCs.

V lost 4 bases to trimming and J lost 1 base; unmatched junction nucleotides: 13. The CDR3 is made up of 18 amino acids. In germline, CDR1 is SGHRS, CDR2 YFSETQ. This sequence originates from an older man with active or convalescent COVID-19. V gene TRBV5-1 combines with J gene TRBJ2-3, with TRBD2 identical over 9 bases. Sequenced sample: peripheral blood. DNA for the CDR3: TGCGCCAGCAGCCCGACCCCCACCGCTAGCGGGGGCACAGATACGCAGTATTTT. Translating it yields CASSPTPTASGGTDTQYF.